This TCR beta chain was observed in a study of CD8+ T cells in alopecia areata. Overall study results and limits: Greater clonality was observed in lesional scalp samples, especially alopecia totalis/universalis, versus normal scalp.

V shed 5 bases and J shed 0 bases, with 20 bases lying between them. Germline assignment: CDR1 SGHAT and CDR2 FQNNGV. The CDR3 loop spans 18 amino acids. Of note for this clone: The antigen is unknown.

Treatment specified: oral pan-JAK inhibitor, 5-10 mg twice daily. After isolation, RNA underwent reverse transcription to generate cDNA as the sequencing template. This table comes from immunoSEQ multiplex PCR, and its TCRdb copy is limited to in-frame clones, with some not included. This sample has around 200,000 clones; about three fifths occur once, and the top ten carry roughly 13%. This clonotype was sampled from a human donor with alopecia areata. Material: CD8+ T cells sorted from blood, obtained at week 24, from a patient treated with tofacitinib. The rearrangement links TRBV11-2 to TRBJ1-3; D gene uncertain. CDR3 in DNA: TGTGCCAGCAGCCCCACAGCTGCCCGAGCGAGCTCTGGAAACACCATATATTTT. It translates to CASSPTAARASSGNTIYF.